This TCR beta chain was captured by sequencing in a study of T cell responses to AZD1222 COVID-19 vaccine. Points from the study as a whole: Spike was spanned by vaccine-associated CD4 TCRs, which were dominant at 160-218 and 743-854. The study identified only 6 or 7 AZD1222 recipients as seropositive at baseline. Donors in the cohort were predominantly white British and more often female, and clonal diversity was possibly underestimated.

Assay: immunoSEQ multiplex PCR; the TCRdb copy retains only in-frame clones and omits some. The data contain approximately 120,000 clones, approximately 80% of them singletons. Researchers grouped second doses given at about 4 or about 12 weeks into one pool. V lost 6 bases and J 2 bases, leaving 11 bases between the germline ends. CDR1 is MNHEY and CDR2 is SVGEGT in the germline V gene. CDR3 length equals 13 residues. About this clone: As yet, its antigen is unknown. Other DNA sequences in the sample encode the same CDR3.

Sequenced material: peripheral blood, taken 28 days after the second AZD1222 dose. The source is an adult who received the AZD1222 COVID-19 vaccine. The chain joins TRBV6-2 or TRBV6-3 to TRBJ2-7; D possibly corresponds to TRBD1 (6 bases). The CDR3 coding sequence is TGTGCCAGCAGCAGGACAGCTCCCTACGAGCAGTACTTC. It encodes CASSRTAPYEQYF.